Listed here are 32 T cell receptor beta chains from one sample, sequenced in a study of blood T cell repertoires in COVID-19. Clones were sequenced by immunoSEQ multiplex PCR, and TCRdb holds only the in-frame ones, with some missing. Of some 58,000 clones in the sample, about 86% were seen once. The sample taken for sequencing was peripheral blood. These receptors were obtained from a man aged 40-50 years with acute or convalescent COVID-19.

V is TRBV5-8 and J is TRBJ2-3, with TRBD1 matching over 7 bases. J gave up 4 bases and V 2 bases, and 7 bases lay outside the gene matches. The germline CDR1 and CDR2 sequences are SGHTS and YDEGEE. The CDR3 totals 15 residues. The CDR3: CASSFDRAVSDTQYF. CDR3 DNA sequence: TGTGCCAGCAGCTTCGACAGGGCGGTTTCAGATACGCAGTATTTT.

This chain links TRBV2 with TRBJ1-2; D remains ambiguous. V lost 3 bases to trimming and J lost 2 bases, with 13 bases between them. CDR3 length equals 15 residues. Per the germline V gene, CDR1 is SNHLY and CDR2 is FYNNEI. The CDR3 here is CASSDPAESNYGYTF. In nucleotides, the CDR3 is TGTGCCAGCAGTGACCCCGCAGAATCAAACTATGGCTACACCTTC.

CDR3 sequence (DNA): TGTGCCAGTAGTCCTGCTAGGGACAGGGGTTTATACACCTTC. Translation gives CASSPARDRGLYTF. The chain carries TRBV19 and TRBJ1-2; TRBD1 matches at 10 bases. Germline values: CDR1 LNHDA, CDR2 SQIVND (reference sequence). CDR3 length: 14 residues. The junction had 11 bases not matched to a gene; V was cut back by 5 bases and J by 11 bases. Drawing the rest from reference TRBV19 and TRBJ1-2, the complete variable domain is DGGITQSPKYLFRKEGQNVTLSCEQNLNHDAMYWYRQDPGQGLRLIYYSQIVNDFQKGDIAEGYSVSREKKESFPLTVTSAQKNPTAFYLCASSPARDRGLYTFGSGTRLTVV.

V gene TRBV7-8 combines with J gene TRBJ1-5; D perhaps matches TRBD1 (6 bases). CDR1 is SGHVS, CDR2 FQNEAQ, per germline. The CDR3 is 15 amino acids. Trimming cost V 3 bases and J 7 bases, with 16 bases left between them. Here the CDR3 reads CASSFERGQGQPQHF. The CDR3 coding sequence is TGTGCCAGCAGCTTCGAGCGGGGGCAGGGACAGCCCCAGCATTTT.

The table lists this clone with a count of one. V usage is TRBV20-1 and J usage is TRBJ1-2; a weak D match, TRBD1 (6 bases). CDR3 length equals 11 residues. Per the germline V gene, CDR1 is DFQATT and CDR2 is SNEGSKA (reference sequence). V was pared by 4 bases and J by 7 bases, with 10 bases between. CDR3 protein: CSANREIGYTF. The CDR3, as DNA: TGCAGTGCTAACAGGGAAATTGGCTACACCTTC.

This chain joins TRBV5-5 and TRBJ2-3; 7 bases map to TRBD2. From germline, CDR1 is SGHKS and CDR2 YYEKEE (reference sequence). This CDR3 is built from 16 residues. Trimming cost V 0 bases and J 3 bases; bases outside gene matches: 7. The CDR3, as DNA: TGTGCCAGCAGCTTGGCCCCAGCGGGAACTACAGATACGCAGTATTTT. It is translated as CASSLAPAGTTDTQYF.

The rearrangement uses TRBV9 and TRBJ2-1; 7 positions match TRBD1. J gave up 5 bases and V 4 bases, and 9 bases lay outside the gene matches. Germline-derived CDR1 and CDR2 are SGDLS and YYNGEE. The CDR3 extends over 15 amino acids. CDR3 nucleotides: TGTGCCAGCAGCCCCCGACAGGGCTTTGACAATGAGCAGTTCTTC. This gives the protein CASSPRQGFDNEQFF.

V gene TRBV28 combines with J gene TRBJ1-2; TRBD1 matches at 7 bases. Losses at the gene ends were 2 bases for V and 1 base for J; bases not matched to a gene: 1. Germline assignment: CDR1 MDHEN and CDR2 SYDVKM. The CDR3 sequence is 14 residues long. The CDR3 region is CASSLGQDNYGYTF. The CDR3 region has the DNA TGTGCCAGCAGTTTAGGACAGGATAACTATGGCTACACCTTC.

The chain carries TRBV5-4 and TRBJ2-1; 11 positions agree with TRBD2. The V gene's germline CDR1 is SGHNT and CDR2 YYREEE (reference sequence). V shed 3 bases and J 3 bases; nucleotides not matched to a gene: 5. The CDR3 extends over 16 amino acids. The CDR3 reads CASSSSGTSGYNEQFF. CDR3 bases: TGTGCCAGCAGCTCCTCCGGGACTAGCGGCTACAATGAGCAGTTCTTC.

This clone was counted a single time. The CDR3 nucleotides read TGTGCCAGCAGCCCGGGAGCGGGGTCAAGGGAGACCCAGTACTTC. Its protein is CASSPGAGSRETQYF. V is TRBV11-3 and J is TRBJ2-5; 7 nucleotides align to TRBD2. Per germline, CDR1 SGHNT and CDR2 YENEEA. Trimming at V came to 5 bases and at J to 5 bases, leaving 11 bases not matched to a gene. The CDR3 consists of 15 residues.

The V call is TRBV9, the J call TRBJ1-3, with D possibly TRBD1 on 6 matching bases. The V and J ends lost 0 bases and 4 bases respectively, with 11 bases between them. The CDR3 sequence is 15 residues long. Germline CDR1 SGDLS, CDR2 YYNGEE. The DNA of the CDR3 is TGTGCCAGCAGCGTAGGATGGGGGCCCGGAAACACCATATATTTT. Its translation: CASSVGWGPGNTIYF.

V usage is TRBV5-1 and J usage is TRBJ2-7; TRBD1 matches 7 bases. This CDR3 has 14 residues. CDR1 SGHRS and CDR2 YFSETQ come from the germline V gene. With V trimmed by 0 bases and J by 3 bases, 3 bases remained unmatched. This CDR3 is CASSLGDSLYEQYF. As DNA, the CDR3 is TGCGCCAGCAGCTTGGGGGACAGCCTCTACGAGCAGTACTTC.

This clone was observed a few times. This chain uses TRBV27 with TRBJ2-6, with 9 bases that match TRBD1. The CDR3 covers 19 residues. V lost 2 bases, J lost 0 bases, and 8 bases stayed unmatched. Germline loops: CDR1 MNHEY, CDR2 SMNVEV (reference sequence). The CDR3 sequence is CASSLGTGKEFSGANVLTF. The CDR3 DNA sequence: TGTGCCAGCAGTTTAGGGACAGGGAAAGAGTTCTCTGGGGCCAACGTCCTGACTTTC.

This clone was observed a single time. This sequence joins TRBV3-1 (or the pseudogene TRBV3-2) and TRBJ1-1; TRBD1 aligns across 8 bases. With 6 bases clipped from V and 1 base from J, the junction kept 10 bases outside the gene matches. From germline, CDR1 is LGHDT and CDR2 YNNKEL (reference sequence). The CDR3 runs 16 residues. CDR3 sequence (DNA): TGTGCCAGCAGACCCAGGGGGCAGTCAGGGAACACTGAAGCTTTCTTT. It encodes CASRPRGQSGNTEAFF.

The V gene is TRBV7-2, the J gene TRBJ2-1; 7 bases line up with TRBD2. The CDR3 contains 15 residues. The germline V gene has CDR1 SGHTA and CDR2 FQGNSA. J gave up 3 bases and V 1 base, and 3 bases lay outside the gene matches. The CDR3 bases are TGTGCCAGCAGCTTAGGGCTAGCGGACTACAATGAGCAGTTCTTC. It specifies CASSLGLADYNEQFF.

The chain joins TRBV18 to TRBJ2-7, with D possibly TRBD1 on 6 matching bases. Trimming removed 2 bases from V and 3 bases from J, with 14 bases in between. The CDR3 contains 15 residues. Germline-derived CDR1 and CDR2 are KGHSH and LQKENI. The CDR3 sequence is CASSPVPRDNYEQYF. The CDR3 region has the DNA TGTGCCAGCTCACCAGTTCCCCGGGACAACTACGAGCAGTACTTC.

This clone came up once. The gene calls are TRBV5-1 and TRBJ2-5; no clear D gene. This CDR3 has 15 amino acids. V lost 0 bases to trimming and J lost 7 bases, with 16 bases between them. Per germline, CDR1 SGHRS and CDR2 YFSETQ. In DNA form, the CDR3 reads TGCGCCAGCAGCTTGGGGTCAGTGACCGAGGTGACCCAGTACTTC. The encoded protein is CASSLGSVTEVTQYF.

The V gene is TRBV5-1, the J gene TRBJ1-2; D is ambiguous. The ends were cut back, 2 bases at V and 8 bases at J, with 10 bases in the middle. The CDR3 runs 12 residues. CDR1 is SGHRS and CDR2 is YFSETQ in the germline V gene. The CDR3 DNA reads as TGCGCCAGCAGCTTAGAGCGGCGAGGCTACACCTTC. Its translation: CASSLERRGYTF.

This clone was observed a few times. The chain joins TRBV20-1 to TRBJ1-1, with D unresolved. The germline V gene has CDR1 DFQATT and CDR2 SNEGSKA (reference sequence). This CDR3 is built from 10 residues. Trimming stripped 6 bases from V and 10 bases from J, with 12 bases between. CDR3 in amino acids: CSASPFPAFF. The CDR3 nucleotides are TGCAGTGCGAGTCCCTTCCCAGCTTTCTTT.

This clone was found a few times. The J gene is TRBJ1-5, the V gene TRBV12-5; 7 bases are a match to TRBD1. Germline-derived CDR1 and CDR2 are LGHNT and FRNRAP. Unmatched junction bases numbered 5, after V lost 8 bases and J lost 7 bases. This CDR3 region has 12 residues. DNA of the CDR3: TGTGCTAGTAGGGACAGTCTGCAGCCCCAGCATTTT. It is translated as CASRDSLQPQHF.

This chain uses TRBV23-1 with TRBJ1-5; D possibly corresponds to TRBD1 (5 bases). TRBV23-1 is an ORF for which the function is uncertain. Trimming removed 4 bases at V and 6 bases at J, with 10 bases between. The CDR3 spans 13 residues. The CDR3 bases are TGCGCCAGCAGTCCTCAGGGATGTCAGCCCCAGCATTTT. Its protein product is CASSPQGCQPQHF.

This clone was recorded only once. V is TRBV7-2 and J is TRBJ1-3, with D maybe TRBD1 (5 bases). CDR1 is SGHTA, CDR2 FQGNSA, per germline. With 3 bases removed from V and 2 bases from J, the gap between germline ends came to 14 bases. The length of the CDR3 is 16 residues. CDR3 nucleotides: TGTGCCAGCAGCTTCTTTCGGCCGGGGGCTGGAAACACCATATATTTT. Its protein product is CASSFFRPGAGNTIYF.

V gene TRBV3-1 (or the pseudogene TRBV3-2) combines with J gene TRBJ2-7; perhaps TRBD2 as D (6 bases). In germline, CDR1 is LGHDT, CDR2 YNNKEL (reference sequence). V lost 1 base and J 3 bases, leaving 10 bases between the germline ends. This CDR3 spans 14 amino acids. The DNA for the CDR3 is TGTGCCAGCAGCCAAGGGTGGGGGGTCTACGAGCAGTACTTC. Translation gives CASSQGWGVYEQYF.

V gene TRBV28 combines with J gene TRBJ1-2; 9 bases align to TRBD1. CDR1 is MDHEN and CDR2 is SYDVKM in the germline V gene. The CDR3 runs 15 residues. The junction had 16 bases not matched to a gene; V was cut back by 3 bases and J by 14 bases. The CDR3 bases are TGTGCCAGCAGTTTCACCGTCCCAGGGACAGGGCGAGGAACCTTC. It codes for CASSFTVPGTGRGTF.

The CDR3 DNA is TGCGCCAGCAGACCCGACAGCTCCTACGAGCAGTACTTC. This gives the protein CASRPDSSYEQYF. V gene TRBV5-1 combines with J gene TRBJ2-7; maybe TRBD1 (5 bases). Germline V gene data show CDR1 as SGHRS and CDR2 as YFSETQ. Trimming stripped 5 bases from V and 0 bases from J, with 9 bases between. This CDR3 has 13 amino acids.

The rearrangement joins TRBV7-2 to TRBJ2-7; 12 nucleotides match TRBD1. Trimming removed 5 bases from V and 6 bases from J; junction bases left unmatched: 8. CDR3 size: 15 residues. Germline assignment: CDR1 SGHTA and CDR2 FQGNSA. The CDR3 DNA follows: TGTGCCAGCAGCGCAGCAGGGACAGGGGGCTTCGAGCAGTACTTC. Protein product: CASSAAGTGGFEQYF.

The chain couples TRBV29-1 to TRBJ2-7, with D perhaps matching TRBD1 (5 bases). The CDR3 is 11 residues long. With 2 bases removed from V and 5 bases from J, the gap between germline ends came to 7 bases. CDR1 and CDR2 from the germline V gene are SQVTM and ANQGSEA. CDR3 loop: CSVELGDEQYF. CDR3 bases: TGCAGCGTTGAATTAGGGGACGAGCAGTACTTC.

The rearrangement joins TRBV7-2 to TRBJ2-3; 9 bases map to TRBD2. Germline V gene data show CDR1 as SGHTA and CDR2 as FQGNSA. The J segment lost 1 base and the V segment lost 4 bases, leaving 0 bases of the junction unmatched. The CDR3 has 14 residues. The CDR3 loop reads CASSSSGGTDTQYF. The CDR3 nucleotides are TGTGCCAGCAGCTCTAGCGGGGGCACAGATACGCAGTATTTT.

J is TRBJ1-3 and V is TRBV5-4, with a tentative D call TRBD1 (5 bases). The germline V gene has CDR1 SGHNT and CDR2 YYREEE (reference sequence). The CDR3 is 17 residues long. Trimming shortened V by 4 bases and J by 0 bases, and 17 bases separated the two germline ends. This CDR3 is CASSPGRGGISGNTIYF. The CDR3 DNA reads as TGTGCCAGCAGCCCCGGGCGGGGGGGGATCTCTGGAAACACCATATATTTT. Together with reference TRBV5-4 and TRBJ1-3, the CDR3 gives the full variable domain: ETGVTQSPTHLIKTRGQQVTLRCSSQSGHNTVSWYQQALGQGPQFIFQYYREEENGRGNFPPRFSGLQFPNYSSELNVNALELDDSALYLCASSPGRGGISGNTIYFGEGSWLTVV.

The chain recombines TRBV30 with TRBJ1-6; TRBD1 matches at 9 bases. The CDR3 sequence is 13 residues long. Trimming at V came to 7 bases and at J to 8 bases, leaving 6 bases not matched to a gene. The germline V gene has CDR1 GTSNPN and CDR2 SVGIG (reference sequence). The DNA of the CDR3 is TGTGCCTTCCGGGACAGGGACTATTCACCCCTCCACTTT. This codes for CAFRDRDYSPLHF.

V and J are TRBV27 and TRBJ2-4; the match to TRBD2 covers 8 bases. Germline V lookup: CDR1 MNHEY, CDR2 SMNVEV (reference sequence). The CDR3 loop spans 15 amino acids. Germline trimming cut 5 bases from V and 8 bases from J; bases unmatched to any gene: 11. The CDR3 nucleotides are TGTGCCAGCAGTCTCGGGACTCTCGGGGGGGACATTCAGTACTTC. It is translated as CASSLGTLGGDIQYF.

This clone was picked up one time. CDR3 loop: CAISETGGQVRVYEQYF. In nucleotides, the CDR3 is TGTGCCATCAGTGAAACGGGGGGACAGGTTCGGGTTTACGAGCAGTACTTC. This chain joins TRBV10-3 and TRBJ2-7, with D perhaps matching TRBD1 (8 bases). The V gene lost 3 bases and the J gene lost 4 bases, with 22 bases spanning the gap. Germline V gene sequence: CDR1 ENHRY, CDR2 SYGVKD. There are 17 residues in the CDR3.